This T cell receptor (beta chain) was identified during a study of blood T cell repertoires in COVID-19. Overall study: Sites in the United States, Italy and Spain provided acute and convalescent COVID-19 samples. Sources were T cells, B-cell-depleted T cells, or PBMCs; the material itself was cDNA or gDNA.

As processed by the authors: Reference gene primer amplification in the assay estimated nucleated cell counts. Here immunoSEQ multiplex PCR was the method, and the copy in TCRdb shows in-frame clones only, minus some. V, J and clone size are taken as reported in that table, and D and trimming were inferred from the DNA itself. This sample has 350,000 or so clones, with 83% found just once. Germline CDR1 is MNHEY and CDR2 is SMNVEV (reference sequence). The CDR3 loop spans 14 amino acids. V gave up 7 bases and J gave up 7 bases; unmatched junction bases: 6. Only a few counts were recorded for this clone.

This rearrangement joins TRBV27 to TRBJ1-6; 8 positions agree with TRBD1. The origin of this receptor is a man aged 25-45 years with active or convalescent COVID-19. Input material: peripheral blood. The chain's CDR3 is CASTWRTGNSPLHF. The CDR3 bases are TGTGCCAGCACCTGGAGGACAGGGAATTCACCCCTCCACTTT.